Reported below is one TCR beta chain. Its antigen remains unidentified. Amplification used 60 Vbeta primers and 13 Jbeta primers. Data came from immunoSEQ multiplex PCR; TCRdb stores just in-frame clones and leaves some out. Of fewer than 150,000 clones detected, about 73% appear once; the ten largest clones hold approximately 6.4%. These data belong to a study of cytomegalovirus exposure and HLA in healthy donors. Turning to the study itself: Genotyping showed 81% of fewer than 500 donors falling in the Caucasian-associated ancestry cluster.

Unmatched junction bases numbered 0, after V lost 6 bases and J lost 4 bases. Germline CDR1 is SNHLY and CDR2 is FYNNEI. This CDR3 has 12 amino acids. Study conclusions and caveats: Excluded: some indistinguishable V segments such as TRBV6-2 and TRBV6-3. With further analysis later on, most CMV-associated TCR beta chains appeared HLA-restricted. With DRB1 most and HLA-C fewest, TCR association rates differed between HLA loci in a later analysis.

Material: PBMCs. This chain connects TRBV2 to TRBJ2-5, with 9 bases lining up with TRBD2. The sequence was collected from a woman aged 45 to 65 in good health and CMV-seropositive. CDR3 DNA sequence: TGTGCCAGCAGGCGGGGGGGAGAGACCCAGTACTTC. This translates into CASRRGGETQYF.